A single sample gave rise to the 14 T cell receptor beta chains below, sequenced in a study of cytomegalovirus exposure and HLA in healthy donors. PCR was performed using 60 Vbeta and 13 Jbeta primers. The data were produced by immunoSEQ multiplex PCR, yet TCRdb's version contains in-frame clones alone and is incomplete. Of 150,000 to 200,000 clones in the sample, about 81% are singletons; the top ten hold about 2.2%. Sample: PBMCs. These receptors were obtained from a woman in her twenties or thirties in good health and CMV-seronegative.

This chain links TRBV12-2 with TRBJ2-7; TRBD1 reflects the table's D call only, with no check against the DNA. TRBV12-2 is flagged as a pseudogene. This CDR3 is built from 17 residues. In DNA form, the CDR3 reads TGTGCAAGTCGCTTAGCGAGAACAGGGGGGTCGGGATACGAGCAGTACTTC. Its translation: CASRLARTGGSGYEQYF.

V and J are TRBV28 and TRBJ2-2; 8 bases map to TRBD2. Germline CDR1 is MDHEN and CDR2 is SYDVKM. V dropped 6 bases and J dropped 8; count of bases not matched to a gene: 5. The CDR3 is 13 residues long. Here the CDR3 DNA reads TGTGCCAGCAGGGCTAGCGGGCGGGGGGAGCTGTTTTTT. Translation gives CASRASGRGELFF.

V and J are TRBV6-4 and TRBJ2-1; 12 positions agree with TRBD2. The CDR3 is 15 residues long. The germline gives CDR1 MRHNA, CDR2 SNTAGT. The V gene end was trimmed by 7 bases and the J gene end by 7 bases; junction bases not matched to a gene: 8. The CDR3 reads CASTELAGGKNEQFF. The CDR3 nucleotides are TGTGCCAGCACTGAACTAGCGGGGGGAAAGAATGAGCAGTTCTTC.

The chain joins TRBV27 to TRBJ2-6, with D possibly TRBD2 on 5 matching bases. The CDR3 loop spans 17 amino acids. V was pared by 2 bases and J by 0 bases, with 11 bases between. Germline loops: CDR1 MNHEY, CDR2 SMNVEV (reference sequence). CDR3 DNA sequence: TGTGCCAGCAGTTTAATGTCCACTAGCTCTGGGGCCAACGTCCTGACTTTC. This translates into CASSLMSTSSGANVLTF.

The V call is TRBV6-5, the J call TRBJ2-7, with 8 bases identical to TRBD1. Germline V gene sequence: CDR1 MNHEY, CDR2 SVGAGI. V gave up 7 bases and J gave up 2 bases; unmatched junction bases: 7. This CDR3 has 14 residues. The CDR3 region is CASNSGQGPYEQYF. The CDR3 DNA is TGTGCCAGCAACTCCGGACAGGGCCCCTACGAGCAGTACTTC.

The J gene is TRBJ2-7, the V gene TRBV6-6, with 8 bases aligning to TRBD1. The CDR3 spans 14 residues. Germline CDR1 MNHNY, CDR2 SVGAGI (reference sequence). V lost 6 bases and J lost 4; bases outside the gene matches: 8. CDR3 amino acids: CASSNRGVGYEQYF. Here the CDR3 DNA reads TGTGCCAGCAGCAACAGGGGGGTGGGGTACGAGCAGTACTTC.

CDR3 in DNA: TGTGCCAGCAGTCCAGGACAAGGACAGGGAGGCAATCAGCCCCAGCATTTT. Translating gives CASSPGQGQGGNQPQHF. V usage is TRBV28 and J usage is TRBJ1-5; 8 bases agree with TRBD1. J gave up 2 bases and V 5 bases, and 11 bases lay outside the gene matches. CDR1 is MDHEN and CDR2 is SYDVKM in the germline V gene. This CDR3 has 17 residues. Filled out from reference TRBV28 and TRBJ1-5, the complete variable domain reads DVKVTQSSRYLVKRTGEKVFLECVQDMDHENMFWYRQDPGLGLRLIYFSYDVKMKEKGDIPEGYSVSREKKERFSLILESASTNQTSMYLCASSPGQGQGGNQPQHFGDGTRLSIL.

The rearrangement links TRBV20-1 to TRBJ2-7, with D hard to call. V was trimmed by 3 bases and J by 6 bases, leaving 9 bases between them. The V gene's germline CDR1 is DFQATT and CDR2 SNEGSKA (reference sequence). This CDR3 has 11 residues. CDR3 amino acids: CSASAPVEQYF. As DNA, the CDR3 is TGCAGTGCTAGTGCTCCGGTCGAGCAGTACTTC.

The rearrangement joins TRBV7-9 to TRBJ2-4, with a possible D match to TRBD1 (5 bases). CDR3 length: 11 amino acids. CDR1 and CDR2 (germline): SEHNR, FQNEAQ (reference sequence). V lost 11 bases and J lost 8, with 13 bases in between. CDR3 sequence: CAWRQGDIQYF. The CDR3 DNA reads as TGTGCCTGGAGACAAGGGGACATTCAGTACTTC.

The rearrangement uses TRBV4-3 and TRBJ2-1; TRBD1 might be the D (6 bases). Germline values: CDR1 LGHNA, CDR2 YSLEER. Trimming took off 1 base at V and 2 bases at J, with 12 bases between the two ends. The CDR3 is 16 amino acids. The CDR3 here is CASSQGAQGAYNEQFF. DNA for the CDR3: TGCGCCAGCAGCCAAGGCGCACAGGGTGCCTACAATGAGCAGTTCTTC.

As to this clone: The sample has other DNA sequences that encode this CDR3 too. The gene calls are TRBV6-5 and TRBJ1-2, with 7 bases lining up with TRBD1. V lost 6 bases and J lost 0; bases outside the gene matches: 4. The V gene's germline CDR1 is MNHEY and CDR2 SVGAGI. The CDR3 extends over 14 amino acids. This CDR3 reads CASSRGTANYGYTF. CDR3 bases: TGTGCCAGCAGCCGGGGGACAGCTAACTATGGCTACACCTTC.

The chain is built from TRBV7-2 and TRBJ2-1; D is unclear. Looked up from germline, CDR1 is SGHTA and CDR2 is FQGNSA. CDR3 length: 15 amino acids. Trimming stripped 1 base from V and 0 bases from J, with 7 bases between. CDR3 residues: CASSLGVSSYNEQFF. DNA for the CDR3: TGTGCCAGCAGCTTAGGCGTTAGCTCCTACAATGAGCAGTTCTTC.

The genes are TRBV6-5 and TRBJ1-1; D might be TRBD1 (5 bases). CDR1 and CDR2 from the germline V gene are MNHEY and SVGAGI. The CDR3 has 16 amino acids. Trimming removed 0 bases at V and 4 bases at J, with 15 bases between. CDR3: CASSYSGEAGGTEAFF. The CDR3 nucleotides read TGTGCCAGCAGTTACTCGGGGGAGGCCGGGGGCACTGAAGCTTTCTTT.

This chain connects TRBV9 to TRBJ2-1, with 8 positions matching TRBD2. With 6 bases clipped from V and 0 bases from J, the junction kept 5 bases outside the gene matches. This CDR3 is built from 15 residues. Germline CDR1 and CDR2: SGDLS and YYNGEE. For the CDR3, the DNA is TGTGCCAGCATGGCGGGAGGAAGCTCCTACAATGAGCAGTTCTTC. The encoded protein is CASMAGGSSYNEQFF.